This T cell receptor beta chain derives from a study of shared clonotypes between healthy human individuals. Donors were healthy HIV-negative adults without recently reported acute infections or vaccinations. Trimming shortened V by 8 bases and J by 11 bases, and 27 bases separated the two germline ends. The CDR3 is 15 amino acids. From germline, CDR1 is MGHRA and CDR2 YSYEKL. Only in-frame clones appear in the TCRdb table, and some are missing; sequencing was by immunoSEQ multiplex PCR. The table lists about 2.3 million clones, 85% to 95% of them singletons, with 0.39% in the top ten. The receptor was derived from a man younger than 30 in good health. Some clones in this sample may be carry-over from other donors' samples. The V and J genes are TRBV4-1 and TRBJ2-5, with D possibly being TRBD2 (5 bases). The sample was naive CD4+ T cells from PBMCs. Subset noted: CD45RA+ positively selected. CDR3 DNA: TGCGCCAGCTCAACGTCTAGGGCGGGCCCCAAGGAGCAGTACTTC. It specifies CASSTSRAGPKEQYF.